The 4 T cell receptor beta chains listed next were all sequenced from one sample in a study of cytomegalovirus exposure and HLA in healthy donors. The PCR made use of 60 Vbeta and 13 Jbeta primers. Generated by immunoSEQ multiplex PCR, the TCRdb table keeps only in-frame clones and is missing some. The sample contains about 150,000 clones, 83% of which appear only once. Sequencing used PBMCs. All receptors come from a man in his forties in good health and CMV-seronegative.

The chain joins TRBV13 to TRBJ2-7; 11 nucleotides align to TRBD2. Unmatched junction bases numbered 12, after V lost 2 bases and J lost 3 bases. Germline CDR1 reads PRHDT; CDR2 reads FYEKMQ (reference sequence). The CDR3 consists of 18 residues. CDR3 sequence reads: CASSLPGGELAGDYEQYF. In nucleotides, the CDR3 is TGTGCCAGCAGCTTACCCGGGGGAGAACTAGCGGGAGACTACGAGCAGTACTTC.

The V call is TRBV6-6, the J call TRBJ1-2; D is unresolved. V was clipped by 4 bases and J by 1 base, with 13 bases between them. The CDR3 loop spans 15 amino acids. The germline CDR1 and CDR2 sequences are MNHNY and SVGAGI (reference sequence). In nucleotides, the CDR3 is TGTGCCAGCAGTTTAGATAGAGACTTTAACTATGGCTACACCTTC. It encodes CASSLDRDFNYGYTF.

The J gene is TRBJ1-1, the V gene TRBV7-2, with D maybe TRBD1 (5 bases). This CDR3 spans 15 amino acids. The germline V and J ends were trimmed by 3 bases and 4 bases, with 15 bases remaining between them. The germline CDR1 and CDR2 sequences are SGHTA and FQGNSA. The CDR3 reads CASSLDNRFGTEAFF. As DNA, the CDR3 is TGTGCCAGCAGCTTGGACAATCGATTCGGCACTGAAGCTTTCTTT. Using reference TRBV7-2 and TRBJ1-1 for the parts outside the CDR3, the full variable domain is GAGVSQSPSNKVTEKGKDVELRCDPISGHTALYWYRQSLGQGLEFLIYFQGNSAPDKSGLPSDRFSAERTGGSVSTLTIQRTQQEDSAVYLCASSLDNRFGTEAFFGQGTRLTVV.

Only one count was recorded for this clone. This chain joins TRBV2 and TRBJ2-7; 11 bases match TRBD2. The CDR3 totals 14 residues. Germline CDR1 SNHLY, CDR2 FYNNEI. After removal of 7 bases from V and 4 bases from J, the junction contained 6 bases not matched to a gene. CDR3 residues: CASKASGRIYEQYF. Here the CDR3 DNA reads TGTGCCAGCAAGGCTAGCGGGAGGATTTACGAGCAGTACTTC.